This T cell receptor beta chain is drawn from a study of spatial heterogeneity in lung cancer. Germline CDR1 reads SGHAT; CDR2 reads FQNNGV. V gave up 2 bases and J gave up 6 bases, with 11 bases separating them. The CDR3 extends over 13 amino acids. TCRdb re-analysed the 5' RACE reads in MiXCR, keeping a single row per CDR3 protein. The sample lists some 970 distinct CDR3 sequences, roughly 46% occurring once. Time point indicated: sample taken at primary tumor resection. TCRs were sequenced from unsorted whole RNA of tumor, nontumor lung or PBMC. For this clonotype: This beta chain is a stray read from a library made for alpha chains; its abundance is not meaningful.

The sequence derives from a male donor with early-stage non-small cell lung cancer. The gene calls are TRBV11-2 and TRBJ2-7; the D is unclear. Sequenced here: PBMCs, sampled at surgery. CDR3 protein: CASSLKAQGEQYF. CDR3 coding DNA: TGTGCCAGCAGCTTAAAAGCACAAGGCGAGCAGTACTTC.